Below are 14 T cell receptor beta chains sequenced from a single sample in a study of preoperative IRX-2 immunotherapy in early breast cancer. Regarding treatment: preoperative locoregional IRX-2 cytokine immunotherapy. Produced via immunoSEQ multiplex PCR; TCRdb's table is partial and in-frame only. Counted here are about 3,400 clones, about four fifths occurring once; the ten biggest clones make up approximately 14%. The material sequenced was tumor tissue, taken after IRX-2 immunotherapy. The receptors originated from a human donor with breast cancer.

The chain has TRBV19 and TRBJ2-1; TRBD1 matches at 7 bases. The V segment lost 6 bases and the J segment 5 bases; nucleotides outside the gene matches: 10. The germline V gene encodes CDR1 LNHDA and CDR2 SQIVND (reference sequence). CDR3 length equals 15 residues. The CDR3: CASSPRQGIHNEQFF. The CDR3 nucleotides read TGTGCCAGTAGCCCTCGACAGGGAATTCACAATGAGCAGTTCTTC. The full variable domain, its missing parts supplied by reference TRBV19 and TRBJ2-1, is DGGITQSPKYLFRKEGQNVTLSCEQNLNHDAMYWYRQDPGQGLRLIYYSQIVNDFQKGDIAEGYSVSREKKESFPLTVTSAQKNPTAFYLCASSPRQGIHNEQFFGPGTRLTVL.

The chain joins TRBV15 to TRBJ2-7; D call uncertain. CDR1 is LNHNV and CDR2 is YYDKDF in the germline V gene (reference sequence). Trimming took 0 bases from V and 1 from J, leaving 7 bases between them. The CDR3 has 14 amino acids. CDR3 residues: CATSREGISYEQYF. DNA for the CDR3: TGTGCCACCAGCAGAGAGGGGATATCCTACGAGCAGTACTTC.

This sequence joins TRBV18 and TRBJ2-2, with TRBD2 matching over 12 bases. This CDR3 region has 16 residues. Per the germline V gene, CDR1 is KGHSH and CDR2 is LQKENI. Trimming took 3 bases from V and 4 from J; bases not matched to a gene: 3. The CDR3 loop is CASSPSSGRATGELFF. The CDR3 DNA follows: TGTGCCAGCTCACCTTCTAGCGGGAGGGCCACCGGGGAGCTGTTTTTT.

The J gene is TRBJ1-4, the V gene TRBV6-8; D is unclear. Trimming took off 0 bases at V and 6 bases at J, with 2 bases between the two ends. CDR3 length equals 12 residues. Germline CDR1 is MNHGY and CDR2 is SAAAGT. The CDR3 spells CASSYSYEKLFF. The DNA for the CDR3 is TGTGCCAGCAGTTACTCTTATGAAAAACTGTTTTTT.

The chain combines TRBV6-8 with TRBJ1-3; a weak D match, TRBD1 (6 bases). CDR1 and CDR2 (germline): MNHGY, SAAAGT. The CDR3 sequence is 15 residues long. Trimming took off 6 bases at V and 4 bases at J, with 16 bases between the two ends. DNA of the CDR3: TGTGCCAGCAGCAATGAGGTCGGGGGCGGAAACACCATATATTTT. Translated, it gives CASSNEVGGGNTIYF.

This sequence joins TRBV14 and TRBJ2-7; D uncertain. CDR1 SGHDN and CDR2 FVKESK come from the germline V gene. CDR3 size: 13 residues. V was trimmed by 4 bases and J by 7 bases, leaving 14 bases between them. CDR3 residues: CASSPIPWDEQYF. DNA for the CDR3: TGTGCCAGCAGCCCGATCCCATGGGATGAGCAGTACTTC.

The chain links TRBV6-8 to TRBJ1-4; D is uncertain. Trimming took 0 bases from V and 0 from J, leaving 2 bases between them. CDR3 length: 14 amino acids. Per germline, CDR1 MNHGY and CDR2 SAAAGT. The CDR3 bases are TGTGCCAGCAGTTACTCTGCAACTAATGAAAAACTGTTTTTT. Translating it yields CASSYSATNEKLFF.

The chain couples TRBV5-1 to TRBJ1-4; D may be TRBD1 (6 bases). In germline, CDR1 is SGHRS, CDR2 YFSETQ. The CDR3 extends over 14 amino acids. Trimming took 3 bases from V and 8 from J, leaving 14 bases between them. CDR3 coding DNA: TGCGCCAGCAGCTCGACAGGCGTTGAGGAAAAACTGTTTTTT. As protein: CASSSTGVEEKLFF.

The rearrangement uses TRBV6-8 and TRBJ1-1; D unresolved. Germline-derived CDR1 and CDR2 are MNHGY and SAAAGT. V lost 6 bases, J lost 3 bases, and 14 bases lay in between. The CDR3 runs to 14 residues. The DNA for the CDR3 is TGTGCCAGCAGGGGCGGGGAGGTGGACACTGAAGCTTTCTTT. This translates into CASRGGEVDTEAFF.

This clone was seen a few times. This rearrangement joins TRBV6-8 to TRBJ2-7; TRBD2 matches at 9 bases. The CDR3 has 16 amino acids. V trimming: 4 bases; J trimming: 4 bases; junction bases outside the gene matches: 11. The V gene's germline CDR1 is MNHGY and CDR2 SAAAGT. This CDR3 is CASSSQEGLAPYEQYF. Written as DNA, the CDR3 is TGTGCCAGCAGTTCCCAGGAAGGACTAGCGCCTTACGAGCAGTACTTC.

The genes are TRBV6-4 and TRBJ1-1; the D is unclear. V was cut by 5 bases and J by 6 bases, with 13 bases left in between. Germline CDR1 MRHNA, CDR2 SNTAGT. The CDR3 has 13 residues. For the CDR3, the DNA is TGTGCCAGCAGTCCTCGCGGGGTTGCTGAAGCTTTCTTT. Encoded protein: CASSPRGVAEAFF.

This clone was picked up one time. This rearrangement joins TRBV19 to TRBJ1-1; possible D gene TRBD1, 6 bases. CDR3 length equals 15 residues. The germline CDR1 and CDR2 sequences are LNHDA and SQIVND (reference sequence). V was shortened by 3 bases and J by 1 base, with 12 bases between the two germline ends. As DNA, the CDR3 is TGTGCCAGTAGTATGTGGGGCAGGGGGAACACTGAAGCTTTCTTT. Translating gives CASSMWGRGNTEAFF. The whole variable domain, filled in from reference TRBV19 and TRBJ1-1, reads DGGITQSPKYLFRKEGQNVTLSCEQNLNHDAMYWYRQDPGQGLRLIYYSQIVNDFQKGDIAEGYSVSREKKESFPLTVTSAQKNPTAFYLCASSMWGRGNTEAFFGQGTRLTVV.

This sequence joins TRBV18 and TRBJ2-5; D is uncertain. CDR1 and CDR2 (germline): KGHSH, LQKENI. Trimming shortened V by 2 bases and J by 5 bases, and 9 bases separated the two germline ends. The CDR3 is 13 amino acids. The CDR3 DNA sequence: TGTGCCAGCTCACCAATGATAGGGGAGACCCAGTACTTC. Its translation: CASSPMIGETQYF. The whole variable domain, filled in from reference TRBV18 and TRBJ2-5, reads NAGVMQNPRHLVRRRGQEARLRCSPMKGHSHVYWYRQLPEEGLKFMVYLQKENIIDESGMPKERFSAEFPKEGPSILRIQQVVRGDSAAYFCASSPMIGETQYFGPGTRLLVL.

This clone was observed a single time. The rearrangement joins TRBV6-8 to TRBJ2-7; 8 positions agree with TRBD2. The junction had 11 bases not matched to a gene; V was cut back by 10 bases and J by 3 bases. Germline V lookup: CDR1 MNHGY, CDR2 SAAAGT. CDR3 length: 14 amino acids. The CDR3 protein is CAITGGGSFYEQYF. The CDR3, as DNA: TGTGCCATCACCGGCGGGGGGTCGTTCTACGAGCAGTACTTC.